What follows are 20 T cell receptor beta chains derived from one specimen sequenced in a study of Ad26.COV2.S vaccination and SARS-CoV-2 variants. This sample's treatment: roughly 20 received Ad26.COV2.S at low or high dose, single or two shots; about 5 received placebo; per-sample allocation not given. Day 63 after the first injection of vaccine or placebo was the sampling time. TCRdb keeps only in-frame clones here, not all; method: immunoSEQ multiplex PCR. This sample has 300,000 to 500,000 clones, with approximately 91% found just once. The sample was peripheral blood, taken in a trial of Ad26.COV2.S vaccine versus placebo. The receptors were gathered from a person between 18 and 65 years old who received the Ad26.COV2.S COVID-19 vaccine or a placebo.

The sample holds one count of this clone. CDR3 bases: TGCGCCAGCAGCTTAGGACTATTCTCTGGGGCCAACGTCCTGACTTTC. Residues: CASSLGLFSGANVLTF. The V call is TRBV5-1, the J call TRBJ2-6; TRBD2 might be the D (6 bases). CDR1 is SGHRS and CDR2 is YFSETQ in the germline V gene. CDR3 length equals 16 residues. V was trimmed by 2 bases and J by 0 bases, leaving 9 bases between them.

In DNA, the CDR3 is TGTGCCAGCAGCCAAGACTGGGCTAACTATGGCTACACCTTC. This sequence encodes CASSQDWANYGYTF. The rearrangement uses TRBV3-1 (or the pseudogene TRBV3-2) and TRBJ1-2; D unclear. The CDR3 runs 14 residues. V was pared by 0 bases and J by 0 bases, with 5 bases between. Germline V gene lookup returns CDR1 LGHDT and CDR2 YNNKEL (reference sequence).

The chain couples TRBV2 to TRBJ1-1, with 8 positions matching TRBD1. CDR1 and CDR2 (germline): SNHLY, FYNNEI. J lost 0 bases, V lost 1 base, and 10 bases had no gene match. This CDR3 contains 18 residues. The CDR3 nucleotides read TGTGCCAGCAGTGAAGAACGCCAGGGGGCTGGGGTGAACACTGAAGCTTTCTTT. It is translated as CASSEERQGAGVNTEAFF.

The V gene is TRBV9, the J gene TRBJ2-1; D perhaps matches TRBD1 (5 bases). The ends were cut back, 1 base at V and 2 bases at J, with 10 bases in the middle. This CDR3 is 15 amino acids long. The V gene's germline CDR1 is SGDLS and CDR2 YYNGEE. This chain's CDR3 is CASSVTGQTYNEQFF. The CDR3 coding sequence is TGTGCCAGCAGCGTAACAGGCCAAACCTACAATGAGCAGTTCTTC.

This rearrangement joins TRBV11-2 to TRBJ2-5, with no clear D. This CDR3 has 14 amino acids. Germline-derived CDR1 and CDR2 are SGHAT and FQNNGV. V lost 2 bases and J 4 bases, leaving 11 bases between the germline ends. The CDR3 region has the DNA TGTGCCAGCAGCTTAAACCCCCTATCAGAGACCCAGTACTTC. Protein: CASSLNPLSETQYF. Filled out from reference TRBV11-2 and TRBJ2-5, the complete variable domain reads EAGVAQSPRYKIIEKRQSVAFWCNPISGHATLYWYQQILGQGPKLLIQFQNNGVVDDSQLPKDRFSAERLKGVDSTLKIQPAKLEDSAVYLCASSLNPLSETQYFGPGTRLLVL.

The chain joins TRBV19 to TRBJ1-1; tentatively, D is TRBD1 (5 bases). Per germline, CDR1 LNHDA and CDR2 SQIVND (reference sequence). Trimming removed 2 bases from V and 1 base from J, with 11 bases in between. The CDR3 is 15 amino acids. Here the CDR3 DNA reads TGTGCCAGTAGTATAAATATGGGGGAGAACACTGAAGCTTTCTTT. This codes for CASSINMGENTEAFF.

This chain connects TRBV4-1 to TRBJ2-1; 10 positions agree with TRBD1. The trim removed 3 bases at V and 6 bases at J, leaving 11 bases unmatched. CDR1 is MGHRA, CDR2 YSYEKL, per germline. The CDR3 is made up of 17 amino acids. The CDR3 coding sequence is TGCGCCAGCAGCCATATCACCGGGACAGGGGAAAGCAATGAGCAGTTCTTC. Its protein is CASSHITGTGESNEQFF.

V is TRBV5-8 and J is TRBJ2-6; D not resolved. The CDR3 has 15 residues. In germline, CDR1 is SGHTS, CDR2 YDEGEE. Trimming removed 4 bases at V and 0 bases at J, with 8 bases between. CDR3 bases: TGTGCCAGCAGCCCGAGGACCTCTGGGGCCAACGTCCTGACTTTC. The encoded protein is CASSPRTSGANVLTF.

The chain couples TRBV2 to TRBJ1-2; 10 bases agree with TRBD1. This CDR3 region has 16 residues. Trimming removed 6 bases from V and 5 bases from J; junction bases left unmatched: 12. CDR1 and CDR2 from the germline V gene are SNHLY and FYNNEI. DNA for the CDR3: TGTGCCAGCAGCGACAGGGGGCGCGATAAATCATATGGCTACACCTTC. Amino acids: CASSDRGRDKSYGYTF.

The V gene is TRBV7-8, the J gene TRBJ2-2; 8 nucleotides align to TRBD1. The trim removed 5 bases at V and 2 bases at J, leaving 4 bases unmatched. Germline values: CDR1 SGHVS, CDR2 FQNEAQ. The CDR3 totals 15 residues. The CDR3 DNA follows: TGTGCCAGCAGCCGGACAGGGACCAACACCGGGGAGCTGTTTTTT. Encoded protein: CASSRTGTNTGELFF. The full variable domain, rest sourced from reference TRBV7-8 and TRBJ2-2, is GAGVSQSPRYKVAKRGQDVALRCDPISGHVSLFWYQQALGQGPEFLTYFQNEAQLDKSGLPSDRFFAERPEGSVSTLKIQRTQQEDSAVYLCASSRTGTNTGELFFGEGSRLTVL.

This sequence joins TRBV4-3 and TRBJ1-2; D not resolved. V was shortened by 0 bases and J by 2 bases, with 13 bases between the two germline ends. CDR1 is LGHNA, CDR2 YSLEER, per germline. There are 16 residues in the CDR3. The CDR3 spells CASSQDLRNFNYGYTF. The DNA of the CDR3 is TGCGCCAGCAGCCAAGATTTGAGGAACTTCAACTATGGCTACACCTTC.

This clone was detected a few times. This chain connects TRBV6-2 or TRBV6-3 to TRBJ1-1; D is ambiguous. From germline, CDR1 is MNHEY and CDR2 SVGEGT. The CDR3 sequence is 14 residues long. Trimming left V 6 bases short and J 3 bases short, with 14 bases between. The CDR3 region has the DNA TGTGCCAGCAGCCAAAGGTGGGAACACACTGAAGCTTTCTTT. Protein product: CASSQRWEHTEAFF.

The chain couples TRBV6-5 to TRBJ2-7; 9 bases fit TRBD2. The V and J ends lost 7 bases and 5 bases, in that order; junction bases with no gene match: 9. The CDR3 contains 14 residues. Per the germline V gene, CDR1 is MNHEY and CDR2 is SVGAGI. The CDR3 here is CASTLRGGDDEQYF. CDR3 DNA: TGTGCCAGCACATTGCGGGGGGGTGACGACGAGCAGTACTTC.

J is TRBJ2-1 and V is TRBV11-2; possibly TRBD1 or TRBD2 for D (5 bases each). Germline V gene lookup returns CDR1 SGHAT and CDR2 FQNNGV. V shed 1 base and J shed 5 bases, with 6 bases lying between them. This CDR3 region has 13 residues. The CDR3 is CASSLGDHNEQFF. The CDR3 DNA sequence: TGTGCCAGCAGCTTAGGGGACCACAATGAGCAGTTCTTC.

V gene TRBV11-3 combines with J gene TRBJ2-2; 12 bases agree with TRBD1. The CDR3 consists of 15 residues. V gave up 5 bases and J gave up 8 bases; unmatched junction bases: 6. CDR1 and CDR2 from the germline V gene are SGHNT and YENEEA. CDR3 region: CASSRDRGHLGELFF. CDR3 coding DNA: TGTGCCAGCAGCCGGGACAGGGGGCATCTTGGGGAGCTGTTTTTT.

The genes are TRBV5-4 and TRBJ2-3; 9 nucleotides match TRBD2. This CDR3 contains 15 residues. The J segment lost 4 bases and the V segment lost 0 bases, leaving 3 bases of the junction unmatched. Germline values: CDR1 SGHNT, CDR2 YYREEE (reference sequence). The CDR3 loop is CASSLDPSGADTQYF. CDR3 in DNA: TGTGCCAGCAGCTTGGACCCTAGCGGGGCAGATACGCAGTATTTT.

Comment on this clone: At the DNA level, this CDR3 is encoded by other sequences in the same sample as well. V gene TRBV7-2 combines with J gene TRBJ1-3; no clear D gene. V lost 1 base and J lost 0, with 7 bases in between. The germline gives CDR1 SGHTA, CDR2 FQGNSA. This CDR3 is 15 amino acids long. The CDR3 loop is CASSLDRTSGNTIYF. The CDR3 DNA reads as TGTGCCAGCAGCTTAGACCGGACCTCTGGAAACACCATATATTTT.

The V and J genes are TRBV7-9 and TRBJ2-7; 9 nucleotides agree with TRBD1. Germline V CDR1 and CDR2: SEHNR, FQNEAQ (reference sequence). The CDR3 sequence is 14 residues long. The V gene end was trimmed by 4 bases and the J gene end by 4 bases; junction bases not matched to a gene: 5. The CDR3 loop reads CASSSGQGWYEQYF. As DNA, the CDR3 is TGTGCCAGCAGCTCAGGACAGGGGTGGTACGAGCAGTACTTC.

CDR3 residues: CAIAGTGSTGELFF. Written as DNA, the CDR3 is TGTGCCATCGCGGGGACAGGGTCCACCGGGGAGCTGTTTTTT. The rearrangement uses TRBV11-2 and TRBJ2-2; 9 nucleotides match TRBD1. Germline V lookup: CDR1 SGHAT, CDR2 FQNNGV. The CDR3 length is 14 residues. V gave up 10 bases and J gave up 4 bases; unmatched junction bases: 7.

V is TRBV3-1 (or the pseudogene TRBV3-2) and J is TRBJ1-2; possible D gene TRBD1, 5 bases. V was clipped by 8 bases and J by 4 bases, with 11 bases between them. The CDR3 totals 12 residues. CDR1 and CDR2 (germline): LGHDT, YNNKEL (reference sequence). CDR3 nucleotides: TGTGCCAGCGAAAGACAGATCTATGGCTACACCTTC. This codes for CASERQIYGYTF.